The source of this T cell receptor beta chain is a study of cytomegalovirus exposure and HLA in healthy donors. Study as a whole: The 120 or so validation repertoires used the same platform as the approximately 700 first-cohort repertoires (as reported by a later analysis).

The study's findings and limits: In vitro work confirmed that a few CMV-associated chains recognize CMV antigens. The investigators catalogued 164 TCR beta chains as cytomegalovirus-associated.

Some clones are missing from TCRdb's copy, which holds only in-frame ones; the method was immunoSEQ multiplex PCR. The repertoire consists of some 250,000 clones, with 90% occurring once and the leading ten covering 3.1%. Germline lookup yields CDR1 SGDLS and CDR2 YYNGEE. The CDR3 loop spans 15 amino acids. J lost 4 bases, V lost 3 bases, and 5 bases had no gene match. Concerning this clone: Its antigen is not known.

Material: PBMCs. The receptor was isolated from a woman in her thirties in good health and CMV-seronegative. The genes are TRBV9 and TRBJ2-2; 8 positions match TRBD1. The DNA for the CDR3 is TGTGCCAGCAGCGGAAGACAGGGGAGCACCGGGGAGCTGTTTTTT. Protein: CASSGRQGSTGELFF.